The 16 T cell receptor beta chains below were found in one sample sequenced in a study of naive and memory T cell subsets (dated by TCRdb to between 2016 and 2019). Results the study describes overall, beyond this receptor: A few larger clonotypes were present in naive repertoires, particularly the CD8 repertoires, and these clonotypes were possibly memory cells re-expressing CD45RA.

These receptors are not linked to any known antigen. Library preparation was by UMI-ligation and nested PCR. Reads for this sample came from an Illumina MiSeq. The beta constant-region primer consisted of an equimolar mixture of two oligonucleotides that together covered TRBC1 and TRBC2. Four rounds of PCR were used to amplify ligated cDNA, with nested alpha and beta constant-region primers being used together with the SP2 primer. TCRdb's own reprocessing of the public reads used fastp at Q25 and MiXCR and kept productive beta chains. Every distinct CDR3 protein forms one entry, paired with its most common genes and DNA. In all, the sample holds 120,000 to 150,000 distinct CDR3 sequences, and approximately 20% of those were seen once. The ten top clones hold 0.5% to 0.75% of the sample. The sample consisted of naive CD8+ T cells from blood. The cell subset or site label of this sample denotes: naive T cells, CD45RA high CD27+. These receptors were collected from a human donor in good health.

In this sample, this clonotype turned up once. This could be a read error, since a much larger clone is one nucleotide away. The V and J genes are TRBV12-3 or TRBV12-4 and TRBJ1-5; no firm D call. The CDR3 is 13 amino acids. V dropped 3 bases and J dropped 5 bases, with 8 bases sitting between them. The CDR3 nucleotides are TGTGCCAGCAGTTTTCTGGGATATCAGCCCCAGCATTTT. Protein: CASSFLGYQPQHF.

The rearrangement links TRBV2 to TRBJ2-7, with a weak D call TRBD1 (6 bases). Germline V CDR1 and CDR2: SNHLY, FYNNEI. The CDR3 extends over 13 amino acids. V shed 6 bases and J shed 2 bases, with 11 bases lying between them. CDR3 nucleotide sequence: TGTGCCAGCAGGACAGGAGGCCCCTACGAGCAGTACTTC. Amino acid sequence: CASRTGGPYEQYF. The full variable domain, with the rest looked up from reference TRBV2 and TRBJ2-7, is EPEVTQTPSHQVTQMGQEVILRCVPISNHLYFYWYRQILGQKVEFLVSFYNNEISEKSEIFDDQFSVERPDGSNFTLKIRSTKLEDSAMYFCASRTGGPYEQYFGPGTRLTVT.

The V and J genes are TRBV4-2 and TRBJ1-1; 10 bases agree with TRBD1. The germline V gene has CDR1 LGHNA and CDR2 YNFKEQ. This CDR3 has 17 residues. Germline trimming cut 5 bases from V and 1 base from J; bases unmatched to any gene: 10. The DNA of the CDR3 is TGTGCCAGCAGCGAAACCGGGACAGGGGCTGGGAACACTGAAGCTTTCTTT. Protein sequence: CASSETGTGAGNTEAFF.

This clonotype was seen a handful of times. This chain connects TRBV2 to TRBJ2-4; no reliable D call. There are 14 residues in the CDR3. Trimming removed 8 bases at V and 7 bases at J, with 18 bases between. Germline assignment: CDR1 SNHLY and CDR2 FYNNEI. The CDR3 DNA reads TGTGCCAGCGATCGAGACGGAACTCCCAACATTCAGTACTTC. This codes for CASDRDGTPNIQYF.

This clonotype showed up just a few times. The chain employs TRBV28 and TRBJ2-1; 8 nucleotides match TRBD2. V shed 6 bases, J shed 8 bases, and the junction held 15 bases outside the gene matches. Per germline, CDR1 MDHEN and CDR2 SYDVKM. This CDR3 spans 16 amino acids. CDR3: CASSLIAGLIGDEQFF. CDR3 DNA sequence: TGTGCCAGCAGCCTGATAGCGGGACTCATTGGGGATGAGCAGTTCTTC.

The chain is built from TRBV4-1 and TRBJ1-1, with D perhaps matching TRBD1 (6 bases). This CDR3 is built from 15 residues. The V end lost 0 bases, the J end lost 6 bases, and 14 bases lay between the germline ends. CDR1 is MGHRA, CDR2 YSYEKL, per germline. The CDR3 loop is CASSQEPGAGPEAFF. CDR3 bases: TGCGCCAGCAGCCAAGAGCCAGGGGCAGGGCCTGAAGCTTTCTTT.

The chain recombines TRBV27 with TRBJ2-7; the match to TRBD2 covers 11 bases. The ends lost 3 bases at V and 6 bases at J; junction bases unmatched: 7. The CDR3 is 15 residues long. Germline-derived CDR1 and CDR2 are MNHEY and SMNVEV (reference sequence). DNA of the CDR3: TGTGCCAGCAGTTTGACCGTACTAGCGGGAGTCGAGCAGTACTTC. This sequence encodes CASSLTVLAGVEQYF.

The chain links TRBV2 to TRBJ2-3; the match to TRBD2 covers 7 bases. Germline-derived CDR1 and CDR2 are SNHLY and FYNNEI. V lost 4 bases and J lost 0; bases outside the gene matches: 7. The CDR3 loop spans 16 amino acids. The CDR3 DNA reads as TGTGCCAGCAGTGCCGGCCTAGCGGCTAGCACAGATACGCAGTATTTT. It codes for CASSAGLAASTDTQYF. The whole variable domain, filled in from reference TRBV2 and TRBJ2-3, reads EPEVTQTPSHQVTQMGQEVILRCVPISNHLYFYWYRQILGQKVEFLVSFYNNEISEKSEIFDDQFSVERPDGSNFTLKIRSTKLEDSAMYFCASSAGLAASTDTQYFGPGTRLTVL.

J is TRBJ2-5 and V is TRBV29-1; 7 bases are shared with TRBD1. The CDR3 spans 14 residues. V dropped 6 bases and J dropped 2; count of bases not matched to a gene: 9. CDR1 is SQVTM and CDR2 is ANQGSEA in the germline V gene. CDR3 coding DNA: TGCAGCGTCGTGGGGGACAGCCTACAAGAGACCCAGTACTTC. Its protein is CSVVGDSLQETQYF.

This clonotype was detected only a few times. This chain joins TRBV28 and TRBJ2-5; D may be TRBD1 (5 bases). The CDR3 has 13 amino acids. The V and J ends lost 10 bases and 3 bases respectively, with 15 bases between them. From germline, CDR1 is MDHEN and CDR2 SYDVKM. Here the CDR3 DNA reads TGTGCCACCCGGACATACTTGGAAGAGACCCAGTACTTC. Translated: CATRTYLEETQYF.

The gene calls are TRBV5-1 and TRBJ2-3, with D perhaps TRBD1 (5 bases). Per the germline V gene, CDR1 is SGHRS and CDR2 is YFSETQ. Trimming shortened V by 3 bases and J by 2 bases, and 10 bases separated the two germline ends. This CDR3 spans 14 amino acids. DNA of the CDR3: TGCGCCAGCAGCTCCCCAGGGTACACAGATACGCAGTATTTT. It specifies CASSSPGYTDTQYF. Supplemented by reference TRBV5-1 and TRBJ2-3, the full variable domain reads KAGVTQTPRYLIKTRGQQVTLSCSPISGHRSVSWYQQTPGQGLQFLFEYFSETQRNKGNFPGRFSGRQFSNSRSEMNVSTLELGDSALYLCASSSPGYTDTQYFGPGTRLTVL.

This chain uses TRBV15 with TRBJ2-1; D call uncertain. Trimming removed 1 base at V and 8 bases at J, with 6 bases between. Germline V lookup: CDR1 LNHNV, CDR2 YYDKDF (reference sequence). The CDR3 is 12 residues long. The CDR3 region is CATSRVGYEQFF. In DNA, the CDR3 is TGTGCCACCAGCAGAGTGGGCTATGAGCAGTTCTTC.

This clonotype was seen more than once but under ten times. The V and J genes are TRBV28 and TRBJ1-2, with 7 positions matching TRBD1. The ends lost 1 base at V and 5 bases at J; junction bases unmatched: 4. Per the germline V gene, CDR1 is MDHEN and CDR2 is SYDVKM. CDR3 size: 14 residues. The CDR3 DNA reads as TGTGCCAGCAGTTTATCCAGGGGGTATTATGGCTACACCTTC. Protein sequence: CASSLSRGYYGYTF.

The gene calls are TRBV28 and TRBJ2-5; perhaps TRBD2 as D (6 bases). This CDR3 has 17 residues. The V and J ends lost 7 bases and 1 base respectively, with 22 bases between them. Germline-derived CDR1 and CDR2 are MDHEN and SYDVKM. CDR3 nucleotide sequence: TGTGCCAGCACCCGAGGGGAAGCGGGCGGCTTCCAAGAGACCCAGTACTTC. Amino acid sequence: CASTRGEAGGFQETQYF.

The chain employs TRBV19 and TRBJ2-1; TRBD2 might be the D (7 bases). CDR3 length equals 15 residues. Between the trimmed V and J ends, which lost 6 bases and 2 bases, there was a span of 14 bases. The V gene's germline CDR1 is LNHDA and CDR2 SQIVND (reference sequence). This chain's CDR3 is CASSEWGGTYNEQFF. CDR3 DNA sequence: TGTGCCAGTAGCGAATGGGGGGGCACCTACAATGAGCAGTTCTTC.

The V gene is TRBV6-5, the J gene TRBJ2-6; a weak D match, TRBD1 (6 bases). The CDR3 spans 14 residues. V was pared by 6 bases and J by 3 bases, with 9 bases between. Germline V gene lookup returns CDR1 MNHEY and CDR2 SVGAGI. CDR3 region: CASRQGFGANVLTF. Here the CDR3 DNA reads TGTGCCAGCAGACAGGGATTTGGGGCCAACGTCCTGACTTTC.